This T cell receptor beta chain comes out of a study of T-cell reconstitution after alpha-beta-depleted transplantation in children. The CDR3 loop spans 13 amino acids. V was pared by 4 bases and J by 5 bases, with 11 bases between. Germline CDR1 is SQVTM and CDR2 is ANQGSEA. It was with unique molecular identifiers that the TCRbeta library was prepared. MiXCR was run by TCRdb on the PCR reads, yielding one entry per CDR3 protein. This sample has about 400,000 distinct CDR3 sequences, with roughly 20% found just once. The TCR originated in a human donor who donated a stem cell graft to a child with acute myeloid leukemia. The source was PBMCs from the stem cell graft donor, collected from the stem cell graft. V gene TRBV29-1 combines with J gene TRBJ1-4; no definite D call. The CDR3: CSVARRLNEKLFF. The CDR3 nucleotides are TGCAGCGTTGCACGCAGGCTCAATGAAAAACTGTTTTTT.